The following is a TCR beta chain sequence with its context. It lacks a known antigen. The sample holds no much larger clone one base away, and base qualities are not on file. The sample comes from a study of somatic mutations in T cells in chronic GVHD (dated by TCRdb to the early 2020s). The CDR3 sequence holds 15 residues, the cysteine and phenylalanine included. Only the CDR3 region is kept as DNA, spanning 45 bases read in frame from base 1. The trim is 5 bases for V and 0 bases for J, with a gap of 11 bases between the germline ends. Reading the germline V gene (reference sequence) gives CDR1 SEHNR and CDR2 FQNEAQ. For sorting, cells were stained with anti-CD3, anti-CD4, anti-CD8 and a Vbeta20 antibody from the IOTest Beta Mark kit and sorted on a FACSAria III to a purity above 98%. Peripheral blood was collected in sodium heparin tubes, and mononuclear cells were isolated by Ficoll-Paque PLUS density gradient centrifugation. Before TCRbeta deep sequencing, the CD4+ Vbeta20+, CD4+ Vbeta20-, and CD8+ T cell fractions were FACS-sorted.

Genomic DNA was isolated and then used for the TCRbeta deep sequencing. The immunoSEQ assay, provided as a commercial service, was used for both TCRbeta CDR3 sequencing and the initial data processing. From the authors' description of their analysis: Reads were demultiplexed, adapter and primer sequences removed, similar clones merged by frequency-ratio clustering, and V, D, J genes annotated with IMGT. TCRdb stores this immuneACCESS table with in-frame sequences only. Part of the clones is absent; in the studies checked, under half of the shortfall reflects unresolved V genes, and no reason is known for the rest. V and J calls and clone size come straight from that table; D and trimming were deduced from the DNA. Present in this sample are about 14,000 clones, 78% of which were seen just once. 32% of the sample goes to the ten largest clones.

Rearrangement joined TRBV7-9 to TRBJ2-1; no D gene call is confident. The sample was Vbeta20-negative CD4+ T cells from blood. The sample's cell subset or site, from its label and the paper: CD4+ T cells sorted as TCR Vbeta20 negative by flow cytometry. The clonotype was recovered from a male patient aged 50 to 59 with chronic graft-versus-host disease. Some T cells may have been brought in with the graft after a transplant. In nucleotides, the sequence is TGTGCCAGCAGCGTTTTAGAGAGCTCCTACAATGAGCAGTTCTTC. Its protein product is CASSVLESSYNEQFF. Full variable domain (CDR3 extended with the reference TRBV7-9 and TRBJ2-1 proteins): DTGVSQNPRHKITKRGQNVTFRCDPISEHNRLYWYRQTLGQGPEFLTYFQNEAQLEKSRLLSDRFSAERPKGSFSTLEIQRTEQGDSAMYLCASSVLESSYNEQFFGPGTRLTVL.